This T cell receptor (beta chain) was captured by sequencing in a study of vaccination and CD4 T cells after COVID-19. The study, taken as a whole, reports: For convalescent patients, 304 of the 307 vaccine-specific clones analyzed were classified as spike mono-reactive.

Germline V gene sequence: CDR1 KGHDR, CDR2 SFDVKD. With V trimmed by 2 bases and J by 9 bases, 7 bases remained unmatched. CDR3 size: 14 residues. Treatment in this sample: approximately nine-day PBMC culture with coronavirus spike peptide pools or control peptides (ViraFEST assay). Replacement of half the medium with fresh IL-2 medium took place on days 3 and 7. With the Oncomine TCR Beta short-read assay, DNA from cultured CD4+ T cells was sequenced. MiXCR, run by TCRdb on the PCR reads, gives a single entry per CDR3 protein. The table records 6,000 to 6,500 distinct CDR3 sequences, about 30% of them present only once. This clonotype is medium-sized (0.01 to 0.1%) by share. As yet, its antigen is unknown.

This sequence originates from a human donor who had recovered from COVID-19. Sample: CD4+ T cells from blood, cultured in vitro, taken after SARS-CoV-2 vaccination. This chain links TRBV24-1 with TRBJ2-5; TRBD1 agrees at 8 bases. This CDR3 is CATSDSGGRRSQYF. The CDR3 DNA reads TGTGCCACCAGTGATTCAGGGGGCCGGAGGTCCCAGTACTTC.